This paragraph reports one T cell receptor beta chain. Antigen specificity is unknown. This entry is derived from a study of human T cells and chemical hapten exposure. Study details: On the upper back, patch tests were applied with 0.01% DPC and read at 6 days.

TCRdb independently ran MiXCR on the RACE reads; one entry per CDR3 protein. The table includes about 380,000 distinct CDR3 sequences, 4.8% detected once. Time point specified: patch test 1, 2 weeks after DPC sensitization. Stated treatment: therapeutic diphenylcyclopropenone sensitization with weekly scalp DPC. Prior to application of each patch test, blood was drawn. The length of the CDR3 is 13 residues. Germline CDR1 SQVTM, CDR2 ANQGSEA. V was clipped by 6 bases and J by 8 bases, with 18 bases between them. The study's findings and limits: Each of the donors had alopecia, so their immune responses may not resemble those of healthy people. Expanded TCRs were compared with controls, and the expanded TCRs formed significantly more large CDR3 similarity clusters.

The sample was whole blood, taken in connection with sensitization to the hapten diphenylcyclopropenone (DPC). The V and J genes are TRBV29-1 and TRBJ2-3, with D tentatively TRBD2 (6 bases). The TCR comes from a woman in her 50s with alopecia areata. Some clones in this sample may be carry-over from other donors' samples. This CDR3 is CSVKAGGYGTQYF. As DNA, the CDR3 is TGCAGCGTCAAGGCCGGGGGTTACGGTACGCAGTATTTT.